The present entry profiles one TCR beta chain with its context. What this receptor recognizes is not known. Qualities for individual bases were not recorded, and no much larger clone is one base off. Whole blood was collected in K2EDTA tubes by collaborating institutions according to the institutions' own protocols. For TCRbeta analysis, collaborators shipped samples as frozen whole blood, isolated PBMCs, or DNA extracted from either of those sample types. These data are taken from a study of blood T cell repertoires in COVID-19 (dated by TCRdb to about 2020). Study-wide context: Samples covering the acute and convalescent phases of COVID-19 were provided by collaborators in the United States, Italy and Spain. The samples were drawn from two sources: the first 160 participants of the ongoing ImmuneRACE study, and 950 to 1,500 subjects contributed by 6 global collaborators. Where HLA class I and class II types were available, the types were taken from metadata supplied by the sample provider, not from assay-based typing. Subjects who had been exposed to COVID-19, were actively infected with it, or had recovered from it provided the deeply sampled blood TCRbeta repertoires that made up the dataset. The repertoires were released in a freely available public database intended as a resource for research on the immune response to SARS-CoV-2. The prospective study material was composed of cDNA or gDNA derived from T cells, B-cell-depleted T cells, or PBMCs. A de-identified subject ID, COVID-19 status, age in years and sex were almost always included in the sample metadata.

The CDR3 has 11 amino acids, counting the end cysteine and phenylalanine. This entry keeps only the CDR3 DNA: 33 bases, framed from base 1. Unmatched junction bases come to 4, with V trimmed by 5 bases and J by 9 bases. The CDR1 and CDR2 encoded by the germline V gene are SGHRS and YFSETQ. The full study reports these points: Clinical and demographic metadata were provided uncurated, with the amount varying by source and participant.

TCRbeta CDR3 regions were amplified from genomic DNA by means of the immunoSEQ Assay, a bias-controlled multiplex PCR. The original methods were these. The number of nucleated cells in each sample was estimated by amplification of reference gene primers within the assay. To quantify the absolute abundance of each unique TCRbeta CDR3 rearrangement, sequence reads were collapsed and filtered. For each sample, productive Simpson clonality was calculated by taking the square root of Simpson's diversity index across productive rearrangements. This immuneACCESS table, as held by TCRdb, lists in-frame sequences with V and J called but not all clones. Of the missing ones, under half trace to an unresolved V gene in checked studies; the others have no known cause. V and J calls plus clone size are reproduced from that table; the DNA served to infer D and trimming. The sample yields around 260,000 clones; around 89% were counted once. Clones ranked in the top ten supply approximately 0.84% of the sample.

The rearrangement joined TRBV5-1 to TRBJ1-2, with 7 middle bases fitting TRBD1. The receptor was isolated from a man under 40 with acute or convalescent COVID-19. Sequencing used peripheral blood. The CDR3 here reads CASRRGPSYTF. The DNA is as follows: TGCGCCAGCAGGAGGGGGCCGAGCTACACCTTC.